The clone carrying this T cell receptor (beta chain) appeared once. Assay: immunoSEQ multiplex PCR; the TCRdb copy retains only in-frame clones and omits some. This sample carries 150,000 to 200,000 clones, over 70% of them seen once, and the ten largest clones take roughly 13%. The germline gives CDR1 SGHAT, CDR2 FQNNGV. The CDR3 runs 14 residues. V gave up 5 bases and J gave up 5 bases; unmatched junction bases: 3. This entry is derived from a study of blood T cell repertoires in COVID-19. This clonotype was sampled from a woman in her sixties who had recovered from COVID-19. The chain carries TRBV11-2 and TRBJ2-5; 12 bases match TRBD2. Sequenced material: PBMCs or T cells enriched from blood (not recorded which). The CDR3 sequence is CASSGGLAGETQYF. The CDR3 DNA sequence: TGTGCCAGCAGCGGTGGACTAGCGGGGGAGACCCAGTACTTC.